This T cell receptor beta chain was sequenced during a study of CD8+ T cells in alopecia areata. A remark on this clone: Its specificity is unknown.

Reverse transcribed after extraction, RNA yielded cDNA as the sequencing template. Only in-frame clones appear in the TCRdb table, and some are missing; sequencing was by immunoSEQ multiplex PCR. The sample lists more than 100,000 clones, 50% to 55% occurring once. Treatment: oral pan-JAK inhibitor, 5-10 mg twice daily. General study points: Scalp and blood retained many expanded lesional clones during tofacitinib. Scalp sequencing also captures normal skin's resident alphabeta T cells. Lesional scalp exceeded normal scalp in clonality, especially in alopecia totalis/universalis.

This specimen consisted of CD4+ T cells sorted from blood, obtained at week 4, from a patient treated with tofacitinib. This receptor was taken from a human donor with alopecia areata.

CDR3 coding DNA: TGTGCCAGCAGTGAAAGCGGGACTGGGGCCAACGTCCTGACTTTC. Its translation is CASSESGTGANVLTF. The chain uses TRBV2 and TRBJ2-6; 7 positions match TRBD2. J lost 2 bases, V lost 2 bases, and 0 bases had no gene match. CDR1 SNHLY and CDR2 FYNNEI come from the germline V gene. This CDR3 comprises 15 residues.